This TCR beta chain was recovered during a study of blood T cell repertoires in COVID-19. Note on this clone: The same CDR3 is also encoded by other DNA sequences in this sample.

The CDR3 spans 13 residues. J gave up 1 base and V 6 bases, and 2 bases lay outside the gene matches. Germline V gene data show CDR1 as SQVTM and CDR2 as ANQGSEA. Sequencing used immunoSEQ multiplex PCR; TCRdb keeps in-frame clones, though not all of them. The profile shows 250,000 to 350,000 clones, approximately 84% of them singletons. Specimen: peripheral blood. This TCR derives from a human donor with COVID-19, enrolled during active disease. The donor label of this sample is uncertain. The gene calls are TRBV29-1 and TRBJ2-7; 11 nucleotides line up with TRBD2. The CDR3 DNA is TGCAGCGTCAGGACTAGCGGGTCCTACGAGCAGTACTTC. Amino acids: CSVRTSGSYEQYF.